Included here is one TCR beta chain sequence, with context. Its target is unknown. This sample was taken from a study of T-cell reconstitution after alpha-beta-depleted transplantation in children. Study-level results: Some patients' high day-60 TCRbeta diversity was attributed to recipient cells surviving conditioning. At around two months after transplant, the alpha-beta T cells were reportedly derived from several hundred expanded clones that came from non-depleted graft cells.

Trimming pared 1 base from V and 7 bases from J, leaving 7 bases between. From germline, CDR1 is LNHDA and CDR2 SQIVND (reference sequence). The CDR3 has 12 residues. TCRbeta library construction was performed incorporating unique molecular identifiers. TCRdb re-analysed the PCR reads in MiXCR, keeping a single row per CDR3 protein. The data hold about 980,000 distinct CDR3 sequences, with under 30% observed a single time. This rearrangement joins TRBV19 to TRBJ1-1; D remains ambiguous. This sample comprised PBMCs, mostly from graft donor cells, obtained 360 days after TCRalphabeta/CD19-depleted stem cell transplant. The receptor was isolated from a boy less than two years old who had a stem cell transplant for SCID, so the T cells may come from the graft donor. In DNA form, the CDR3 reads TGTGCCAGTAGTATAGGGGAGATTGAAGCTTTCTTT. Protein sequence: CASSIGEIEAFF.